This T cell receptor (beta chain) is drawn from a study of shared clonotypes between healthy human individuals. The study, taken as a whole, reports: Clonotype sharing across several donors was observed for about 5.2% of naive CD4 clonotypes. It was anticipated that sequencing depth would influence how many clonotypes donors shared.

Details on this clone: Its antigen remains unknown.

CD4+ cell separation produced CD45RA+ naive and CD45RA-negative memory subsets. In the authors' methods: Filtering differed because ImmunoSEQ produced junction-only sequences that carried no quality scores. Profiled with immunoSEQ multiplex PCR; TCRdb holds only in-frame clones, not every one. V, J and clone size derive from that table, while D and trimming were established from the DNA sequence. The table shows some 790,000 clones, with over 60% occurring only once. The length of the CDR3 is 13 residues. The V gene's germline CDR1 is MNHNS and CDR2 SASEGT. Trimming cost V 11 bases and J 3 bases, with 16 bases left between them.

This clonotype was sampled from a woman aged 25 to 39 in good health. The chain uses TRBV6-1 and TRBJ1-2; no clear D gene. The sequencing sample was made of memory CD4+ T cells sorted from blood. Subset described: CD45RA-negative fraction. CDR3 residues: CASNRPGHYGYTF. The CDR3 DNA reads as TGTGCCTCCAACCGCCCAGGACACTATGGCTACACCTTC.